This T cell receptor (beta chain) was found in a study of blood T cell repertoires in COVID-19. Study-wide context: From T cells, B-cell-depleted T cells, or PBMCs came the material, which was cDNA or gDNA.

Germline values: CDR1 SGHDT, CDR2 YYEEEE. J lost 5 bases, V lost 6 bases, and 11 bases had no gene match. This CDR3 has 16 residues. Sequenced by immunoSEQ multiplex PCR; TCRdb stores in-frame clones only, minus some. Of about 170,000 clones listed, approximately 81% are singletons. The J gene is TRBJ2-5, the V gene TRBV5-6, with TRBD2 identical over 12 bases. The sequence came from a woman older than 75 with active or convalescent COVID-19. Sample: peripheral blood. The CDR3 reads CASTRGGLAGGETQYF. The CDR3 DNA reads TGTGCCAGCACCCGGGGGGGCCTAGCGGGAGGGGAGACCCAGTACTTC.